The 9 T cell receptor beta chains given below trace back to one sample, sequenced in a study of cytomegalovirus exposure and HLA in healthy donors listed by TCRdb under 2017. Library prep was done by the immunoSEQ multiplex PCR assay. For the multiplex PCR, a mixture combining 60 forward primers for TCR Vbeta segments and 13 reverse primers for TCR Jbeta segments was used. Not all clones reach the TCRdb copy of this immuneACCESS table, which keeps in-frame sequences only. Checked studies attribute under half of the gap to unresolved V genes and leave the rest unexplained. Recorded for this sample are approximately 130,000 clones; roughly 80% of them occurred a single time. The ten most abundant clones make up roughly 7.7% of the sample. Sequencing was done on a sample of PBMCs. These TCRs come from a woman in her fifties or sixties in good health and CMV-seropositive.

This clone appeared a single time. This rearrangement joins TRBV4-3 to TRBJ1-1, with D possibly matching TRBD1 (6 bases). V gave up 5 bases and J gave up 0 bases, with 16 bases separating them. Germline CDR1 and CDR2: LGHNA and YSLEER. This CDR3 is built from 16 residues. The CDR3 nucleotides are TGCGCCAGCAGCTCCCGGTACCAGGGGATGAACACTGAAGCTTTCTTT. The encoded protein is CASSSRYQGMNTEAFF.

The rearrangement joins TRBV27 to TRBJ1-2; TRBD1 aligns across 9 bases. The J segment lost 3 bases and the V segment lost 3 bases, leaving 5 bases of the junction unmatched. This CDR3 is built from 15 residues. Germline values: CDR1 MNHEY, CDR2 SMNVEV (reference sequence). This chain's CDR3 is CASSLDRGGYYGYTF. The CDR3, as DNA: TGTGCCAGCAGTTTGGACAGGGGAGGTTACTATGGCTACACCTTC.

V gene TRBV7-2 combines with J gene TRBJ1-2, with 12 bases matching TRBD1. Germline V lookup: CDR1 SGHTA, CDR2 FQGNSA. V shed 4 bases, J shed 6 bases, and the junction held 12 bases outside the gene matches. The CDR3 is 17 residues long. For the CDR3, the DNA is TGTGCCAGCAGCTCTCCGGGGGACAGGGGGCGAAAGGATGGCTACACCTTC. Protein sequence: CASSSPGDRGRKDGYTF.

The V and J genes are TRBV7-9 and TRBJ2-1; D gene unclear. V lost 1 base, J lost 3 bases, and 13 bases lay in between. CDR3 length: 16 amino acids. Germline V gene sequence: CDR1 SEHNR, CDR2 FQNEAQ (reference sequence). CDR3 protein: CASSLDITPGYNEQFF. In DNA, the CDR3 is TGTGCCAGCAGCTTAGATATCACTCCGGGCTACAATGAGCAGTTCTTC.

There are a few counts of this clone. CDR3 bases: TGTGCCAGTAGTGCTCGGCGACAGGGATCCCAAGAGACCCAGTACTTC. Amino acid sequence: CASSARRQGSQETQYF. This chain links TRBV19 with TRBJ2-5; 7 bases map to TRBD1. Losses at the gene ends were 5 bases for V and 1 base for J; bases not matched to a gene: 10. CDR3 size: 16 residues. Germline CDR1 is LNHDA and CDR2 is SQIVND (reference sequence).

V usage is TRBV5-1 and J usage is TRBJ1-2, with 7 nucleotides matching TRBD1. This CDR3 comprises 14 residues. Trimming took 5 bases from V and 8 from J; bases not matched to a gene: 12. Germline V gives CDR1 SGHRS, CDR2 YFSETQ. As DNA, the CDR3 is TGCGCCAGCAGATATACAGGGGCAGGTGGGGGCTACACCTTC. It is translated as CASRYTGAGGGYTF.

In its sample, this clone was seen a few times. The J gene is TRBJ1-1, the V gene TRBV4-1; 12 bases agree with TRBD1. Germline V gene sequence: CDR1 MGHRA, CDR2 YSYEKL. This CDR3 comprises 16 residues. The V segment lost 3 bases and the J segment 5 bases; nucleotides outside the gene matches: 7. The CDR3 loop reads CASSHTGQGARTEAFF. The CDR3 nucleotides are TGCGCCAGCAGCCATACGGGACAGGGGGCAAGGACTGAAGCTTTCTTT.

This chain links TRBV29-1 with TRBJ2-5; TRBD2 matches at 8 bases. The CDR3 sequence is 12 residues long. V gave up 5 bases and J gave up 3 bases; unmatched junction bases: 2. Germline V gene data show CDR1 as SQVTM and CDR2 as ANQGSEA. The chain's CDR3 is CSVLSGEETQYF. CDR3 nucleotides: TGCAGCGTTCTTAGCGGGGAAGAGACCCAGTACTTC.

The chain carries TRBV7-2 and TRBJ2-2, with 7 bases matching TRBD2. Germline values: CDR1 SGHTA, CDR2 FQGNSA. The J segment lost 4 bases and the V segment lost 5 bases, leaving 7 bases of the junction unmatched. CDR3 size: 15 residues. This CDR3 reads CASSLPTGGTGELFF. The CDR3 DNA sequence: TGTGCCAGCAGCCTCCCCACGGGAGGCACCGGGGAGCTGTTTTTT.